This passage covers 18 T cell receptor beta chains from one sample sequenced in a study of CXCR3-negative and CXCR3-positive naive CD8 T cells. Study observations and caveats: Greater hydrophobicity was found in TRB CDR3s of CXCR3-positive naive cells than of CXCR3-negative naive cells.

These receptors are not linked to any known antigen. UMI-labeled 5' RACE TRB cDNA libraries were prepared from the cells. TCRdb reanalyzed the 5' RACE reads, giving one entry per CDR3 protein sequence and no DNA. The sample's table shows more than 75,000 distinct CDR3 sequences. Sequenced material: naive CXCR3+ CD8+ T cells from blood. Sample subset: CD45RO-CCR7+CD27+CD95- naive CD8+ T cells expressing CXCR3 (TNR3+). The receptors stem from a human donor in good health. Some clones in this sample may be carry-over from other donors' samples.

The chain employs TRBV29-1 and TRBJ1-1; TCRdb lists TRBD1, though no DNA is available to test this call. This CDR3 spans 13 amino acids. Germline CDR1 and CDR2: SQVTM and ANQGSEA. CDR3 amino acids: CSVETGQGDEAFF. Looking up the rest from reference TRBV29-1 and TRBJ1-1 gives the full variable domain: SAVISQKPSRDICQRGTSLTIQCQVDSQVTMMFWYRQQPGQSLTLIATANQGSEATYESGFVIDKFPISRPNLTFSTLTVSNMSPEDSSIYLCSVETGQGDEAFFGQGTRLTVV.

V gene TRBV4-3 combines with J gene TRBJ1-1. The CDR3 is 15 residues long. Germline values: CDR1 LGHNA, CDR2 YSLEER. The chain's CDR3 is CASSQELQLNTEAFF.

V usage is TRBV29-1 and J usage is TRBJ2-1; the TCRdb call, TRBD2, lacks DNA for checking. The CDR3 is 15 residues long. Germline V gene data show CDR1 as SQVTM and CDR2 as ANQGSEA. The chain's CDR3 is CSVEPGLAESNEQFF.

The chain joins TRBV10-3 to TRBJ2-3. This CDR3 has 13 amino acids. Germline V gene lookup returns CDR1 ENHRY and CDR2 SYGVKD. The CDR3 loop is CAISESFMDTQYF.

The rearrangement joins TRBV6-4 to TRBJ2-1; the D call of TRBD1 rests on TCRdb alone, since no DNA is present to check it. This CDR3 region has 15 residues. In germline, CDR1 is MRHNA, CDR2 SNTAGT. CDR3 residues: CASSDSGGGYNEQFF.

The chain links TRBV6-5 to TRBJ1-4; TCRdb's D call of TRBD1 is untestable without DNA. In germline, CDR1 is MNHEY, CDR2 SVGAGI. This CDR3 is built from 16 residues. This CDR3 is CASSYSRTVYNEKLFF.

The V call is TRBV20-1, the J call TRBJ2-1; TCRdb proposes TRBD1, but this gene call is untestable without DNA. CDR3 length: 14 amino acids. Looked up from germline, CDR1 is DFQATT and CDR2 is SNEGSKA (reference sequence). This CDR3 reads CSAALGTGVNEQFF.

V and J are TRBV9 and TRBJ2-7; TCRdb's D call, TRBD1, is unchecked because there is no DNA. This CDR3 spans 15 amino acids. Germline assignment: CDR1 SGDLS and CDR2 YYNGEE. The chain's CDR3 is CASSATGTALYEQYF.

The chain recombines TRBV28 with TRBJ2-5. This CDR3 is built from 13 residues. CDR1 is MDHEN and CDR2 is SYDVKM in the germline V gene. The CDR3 sequence: CASSLGQEETQYF.

V usage is TRBV5-1 and J usage is TRBJ2-1; with no DNA, the TCRdb D assignment of TRBD1 cannot be verified. Germline values: CDR1 SGHRS, CDR2 YFSETQ. This CDR3 contains 16 residues. Here the CDR3 reads CASSLPRDSSYNEQFF.

The CDR3: CASSLFSYEQYF. The V call is TRBV28, the J call TRBJ2-7. From germline, CDR1 is MDHEN and CDR2 SYDVKM. This CDR3 has 12 residues.

V and J are TRBV7-2 and TRBJ1-1. In germline, CDR1 is SGHTA, CDR2 FQGNSA. This CDR3 has 11 residues. The CDR3 spells CASSTLIGTFF.

The chain links TRBV28 to TRBJ2-3; as DNA is missing, the TRBD1 call by TCRdb cannot be tested. The germline V gene encodes CDR1 MDHEN and CDR2 SYDVKM. CDR3 length: 14 residues. The CDR3 loop reads CASVKGGLSDTQYF.

This chain connects TRBV7-9 to TRBJ2-1; TCRdb gives TRBD2 as the D gene, but with no DNA this cannot be confirmed. Germline CDR1 is SEHNR and CDR2 is FQNEAQ (reference sequence). The CDR3 extends over 15 amino acids. The CDR3 reads CASSIRDSSYNEQFF.

V and J are TRBV28 and TRBJ2-3. The CDR3 runs to 16 residues. From germline, CDR1 is MDHEN and CDR2 SYDVKM. CDR3 in amino acids: CASSLTSGSLLDTQYF.

The rearrangement uses TRBV6-5 and TRBJ2-7; absent DNA, TCRdb's TRBD2 call cannot be checked. The germline gives CDR1 MNHEY, CDR2 SVGAGI. The CDR3 runs to 17 residues. CDR3 in amino acids: CASSLGTSGDLIYEQYF.

The chain employs TRBV28 and TRBJ2-3; the TCRdb D gene call, TRBD2, has no DNA to confirm it. The CDR3 is 16 residues long. Per the germline V gene, CDR1 is MDHEN and CDR2 is SYDVKM. CDR3 region: CASRPLTRGKSDTQYF.

This chain joins TRBV29-1 and TRBJ2-1; without DNA, the TCRdb call of TRBD1 cannot be checked. CDR1 is SQVTM and CDR2 is ANQGSEA in the germline V gene. CDR3 size: 16 residues. The chain's CDR3 is CSVNPTQGALYNEQFF.